The present T cell receptor beta chain was sequenced within a study of shared clonotypes between healthy human individuals. As for this clone: Its antigen remains unidentified.

Germline lookup yields CDR1 SEHNR and CDR2 FQNEAQ (reference sequence). There are 13 residues in the CDR3. Trimming shortened V by 1 base and J by 10 bases, and 13 bases separated the two germline ends. Study-wide findings and caveats: Having only a few donors restricted how much genetic and exposure-history diversity was captured. Non-shared clonotypes were found to have lower generation probabilities than the clonotypes that were shared by all four of the sorted-subset donors. Naive CD4 clonotypes were shared across several donors at about 5%. Generally, naive subsets came out with larger estimated richness than memory subsets.

TCRdb keeps only in-frame clones here, not all; method: immunoSEQ multiplex PCR. The sample lists some 680,000 clones, around four fifths occurring once. The sequencing sample was made of memory CD4+ T cells sorted from blood. Subset reported: CD45RA-negative fraction. The sequence was obtained from a woman under 40 in good health. The chain couples TRBV7-9 to TRBJ1-1; perhaps TRBD1 as D (5 bases). CDR3 protein: CASSLEGARAAFF. Here the CDR3 DNA reads TGTGCCAGCAGCTTAGAAGGGGCGCGGGCAGCTTTCTTT.